The rows below give T cell receptor beta chains drawn from one sample of a study of cytomegalovirus exposure and HLA in healthy donors. Method: immunoSEQ multiplex PCR; TCRdb's copy keeps in-frame clones and lacks some. The sample has over 150,000 clones; about 86% are singletons. Sequencing was done on a sample of PBMCs. Receptors originate from a woman in her twenties or thirties in good health and CMV-seronegative. The CDR3 runs from the conserved cysteine through the conserved F or W. A D gene is named only where the DNA matches it firmly. Expanded clones get a size class; other rows say once, few or many, or leave the size out.

len: 15
v_gene: TRBV28
d_gene: -
abundance: -
j_gene: TRBJ2-7
CDR3aa: CASSSYPRQTYEQYF
CDR3nt: TGTGCCAGCAGTTCCTATCCCAGACAGACCTACGAGCAGTACTTC

len: 14
v_gene: TRBV7-9
d_gene: TRBD2
abundance: -
j_gene: TRBJ2-3
CDR3aa: CASSLGGGGDTQYF
CDR3nt: TGTGCCAGCAGCTTAGGCGGGGGGGGAGATACGCAGTATTTT

len: 13
v_gene: TRBV6-4
d_gene: TRBD2
abundance: many
j_gene: TRBJ2-3
CDR3aa: CASSTSGTDTQYF
CDR3nt: TGTGCCAGCAGTACTAGCGGGACAGATACGCAGTATTTT

len: 15
v_gene: TRBV6-1
d_gene: TRBD1
abundance: -
j_gene: TRBJ1-4
CDR3aa: CASSEAGGLGEKLFF
CDR3nt: TGTGCCAGCAGTGAGGCAGGGGGCTTAGGTGAAAAACTGTTTTTT

len: 14
v_gene: TRBV29-1
d_gene: -
abundance: -
j_gene: TRBJ1-3
CDR3aa: CSVFRGSSGNTIYF
CDR3nt: TGCAGCGTATTCAGGGGTTCTTCTGGAAACACCATATATTTT

len: 15
v_gene: TRBV14
d_gene: -
abundance: -
j_gene: TRBJ1-3
CDR3aa: CASSQLQVSGNTIYF
CDR3nt: TGTGCCAGCAGCCAACTACAGGTCTCTGGAAACACCATATATTTT

len: 14
v_gene: TRBV4-2
d_gene: -
abundance: -
j_gene: TRBJ2-1
CDR3aa: CASSQDRENNEQFF
CDR3nt: TGTGCCAGCAGCCAAGATCGGGAGAACAATGAGCAGTTCTTC

len: 14
v_gene: TRBV2
d_gene: -
abundance: -
j_gene: TRBJ2-3
CDR3aa: CASSVQGSTDTQYF
CDR3nt: TGTGCCAGCAGTGTCCAGGGGAGCACAGATACGCAGTATTTT

len: 13
v_gene: TRBV15
d_gene: -
abundance: once
j_gene: TRBJ2-6
CDR3aa: CATSAGVANVLTF
CDR3nt: TGTGCCACCAGCGCAGGGGTGGCCAACGTCCTGACTTTC

len: 13
v_gene: TRBV7-9
d_gene: -
abundance: -
j_gene: TRBJ2-5
CDR3aa: CASSLHREETQYF
CDR3nt: TGTGCCAGCAGCTTACACAGGGAAGAGACCCAGTACTTC

len: 14
v_gene: TRBV2
d_gene: TRBD1
abundance: once
j_gene: TRBJ1-5
CDR3aa: CASNTGTGDQPQHF
CDR3nt: TGTGCCAGCAATACCGGGACAGGTGATCAGCCCCAGCATTTT

len: 15
v_gene: TRBV9
d_gene: TRBD2
abundance: -
j_gene: TRBJ2-1
CDR3aa: CASSTKRGGIYEQFF
CDR3nt: TGTGCCAGCAGCACTAAGCGGGGGGGCATATATGAGCAGTTCTTC